This T cell receptor (beta chain) originates from a study of spatial heterogeneity in lung cancer. Overall study: More beta-chain than alpha-chain sequences were consistently detected. Whole-study findings and limits: Coverage of tumor T cells, an estimated figure, was roughly 6.9% for alpha and approximately 13% for beta chains. One measure, the expanded intratumoral alpha and beta TCR count, tracked tumor mutation counts.

This clonotype was seen ten or more times. The antigen is unknown. This beta chain turned up in a library designed for alpha chains; as an off-target read, its abundance says little. The time point: sample taken at primary tumor resection. Using its own MiXCR run on the 5' RACE reads, TCRdb lists one record per CDR3 protein. The sample yields over 15,000 distinct CDR3 sequences, 9.6% seen once. Germline CDR1 and CDR2: SGHVS and FNYEAQ. There are 14 residues in the CDR3. The V and J ends lost 5 bases and 5 bases respectively, with 15 bases between them. This receptor was taken from a female donor with early-stage non-small cell lung cancer. Sequencing was performed on lung tumor tissue, taken at surgery. The chain joins TRBV7-6 to TRBJ2-5; the D gene is possibly TRBD1 (6 bases). The CDR3 sequence: CASSQDSLGETQYF. The CDR3 DNA reads as TGTGCCAGCAGCCAGGACAGTCTTGGGGAGACCCAGTACTTC.